The entry below describes one T cell receptor beta chain. Its antigen is not known. V gave up 4 bases and J gave up 6 bases, with 13 bases separating them. Germline V CDR1 and CDR2: SEHNR, FQNEAQ (reference sequence). This CDR3 is 13 amino acids long. Sequencing was performed with immunoSEQ multiplex PCR; in TCRdb, only in-frame clones are kept and a portion is missing. The sample carries 25,000 to 35,000 clones, roughly 80% recorded once. This specimen belongs to a study of T cells in narcolepsy. Study results and limitations: Autoreactive clonotypes reportedly recurred in blood of same and different patients, not controls. Same-patient CSF and blood CD4+ T cell clonotypes included HCRT-specific and TRIB2-specific autoreactive ones. Autoreactive clone sequences were missing from some blood memory CD4+ repertoires.

V usage is TRBV7-9 and J usage is TRBJ2-7; the D gene is possibly TRBD1 (5 bases). Sequenced material: CD45RA- memory CD4+ T cells from PBMCs. This receptor was obtained from a human donor with narcolepsy. This CDR3 reads CASSSPFRGEQYF. CDR3 in DNA: TGTGCCAGCAGCTCCCCCTTTAGGGGCGAGCAGTACTTC. Based on the CDR3 plus reference TRBV7-9 and TRBJ2-7, the full variable domain is DTGVSQNPRHKITKRGQNVTFRCDPISEHNRLYWYRQTLGQGPEFLTYFQNEAQLEKSRLLSDRFSAERPKGSFSTLEIQRTEQGDSAMYLCASSSPFRGEQYFGPGTRLTVT.